A single sample is the source of the 17 T cell receptor beta chains below, sequenced in a study of CD8+ T cells in alopecia areata. Reverse transcribed after extraction, RNA yielded cDNA as the sequencing template. Some clones are missing from TCRdb's copy, which holds only in-frame ones; the method was immunoSEQ multiplex PCR. The profile shows roughly 120,000 clones, roughly 69% of them singletons. Input material: CD4+ T cells sorted from blood. Receptor source: a human donor in good health.

The V gene is TRBV7-2, the J gene TRBJ1-5; D gene unclear. V was clipped by 5 bases and J by 7 bases, with 18 bases between them. Germline values: CDR1 SGHTA, CDR2 FQGNSA. The CDR3 spans 15 residues. The CDR3 region is CASSLSGQAYQPQHF. In nucleotides, the CDR3 is TGTGCCAGCAGCCTCTCGGGCCAGGCTTACCAGCCCCAGCATTTT. The full variable domain, its missing parts supplied by reference TRBV7-2 and TRBJ1-5, is GAGVSQSPSNKVTEKGKDVELRCDPISGHTALYWYRQSLGQGLEFLIYFQGNSAPDKSGLPSDRFSAERTGGSVSTLTIQRTQQEDSAVYLCASSLSGQAYQPQHFGDGTRLSIL.

This chain links TRBV19 with TRBJ2-4, with 9 positions matching TRBD1. This CDR3 has 16 residues. Germline-derived CDR1 and CDR2 are LNHDA and SQIVND (reference sequence). The junction had 8 bases not matched to a gene; V was cut back by 4 bases and J by 4 bases. CDR3: CASSTDRGYSKNIQYF. CDR3 nucleotide sequence: TGTGCCAGTAGTACGGACAGGGGATATTCAAAAAACATTCAGTACTTC.

The chain carries TRBV7-2 and TRBJ1-1, with 7 positions matching TRBD1. V was pared by 8 bases and J by 0 bases, with 6 bases of the junction left unmatched. The CDR3 is 14 residues long. CDR1 and CDR2 from the germline V gene are SGHTA and FQGNSA. The CDR3 nucleotides read TGTGCCAGCTATCGGACAGGCATGAACACTGAAGCTTTCTTT. Translated, it gives CASYRTGMNTEAFF.

The genes are TRBV5-6 and TRBJ2-6; 10 nucleotides agree with TRBD1. The V and J ends lost 3 bases and 0 bases, in that order; junction bases with no gene match: 6. Per germline, CDR1 SGHDT and CDR2 YYEEEE. The CDR3 length is 18 residues. The CDR3 bases are TGTGCCAGCAGCTCTGACAGGGGGCCGTTCTCTGGGGCCAACGTCCTGACTTTC. Protein product: CASSSDRGPFSGANVLTF.

The rearrangement joins TRBV28 to TRBJ2-1; D is uncertain. The CDR3 runs 13 residues. Per the germline V gene, CDR1 is MDHEN and CDR2 is SYDVKM. Trimming pared 6 bases from V and 4 bases from J, leaving 10 bases between. The CDR3 here is CASSLRAYNEQFF. The CDR3, as DNA: TGTGCCAGCAGCCTACGAGCGTACAATGAGCAGTTCTTC.

The J gene is TRBJ1-1, the V gene TRBV25-1, with 7 bases identical to TRBD1. The CDR3 spans 13 residues. V shed 5 bases, J shed 3 bases, and the junction held 3 bases outside the gene matches. CDR1 is MGHDK, CDR2 SYGVNS, per germline. This chain's CDR3 is CASSTGADTEAFF. The DNA of the CDR3 is TGTGCCAGCAGTACAGGGGCGGACACTGAAGCTTTCTTT.

This chain uses TRBV30 with TRBJ1-2; D not certain. Germline V gives CDR1 GTSNPN, CDR2 SVGIG (reference sequence). CDR3 length: 13 residues. The germline V and J ends were trimmed by 5 bases and 2 bases, with 12 bases remaining between them. The CDR3 loop is CAWGRVGNYGYTF. The CDR3 coding sequence is TGTGCCTGGGGCCGAGTTGGGAACTATGGCTACACCTTC.

J is TRBJ1-1 and V is TRBV27; D possibly corresponds to TRBD1 (6 bases). V lost 3 bases and J 11 bases, leaving 16 bases between the germline ends. CDR3 length: 13 amino acids. Germline V CDR1 and CDR2: MNHEY, SMNVEV (reference sequence). CDR3 in amino acids: CASSLWGAQAAFF. Here the CDR3 DNA reads TGTGCCAGCAGTTTGTGGGGGGCCCAAGCGGCTTTCTTT.

This clone was seen ten or more times. The gene calls are TRBV2 and TRBJ1-1; 7 bases fit TRBD1. Germline V lookup: CDR1 SNHLY, CDR2 FYNNEI. This CDR3 region has 12 residues. V gave up 6 bases and J gave up 6 bases; unmatched junction bases: 4. CDR3 loop: CASSGDSSEAFF. The CDR3 nucleotides are TGTGCCAGCAGCGGGGACAGCTCTGAAGCTTTCTTT. Using reference TRBV2 and TRBJ1-1 for the parts outside the CDR3, the full variable domain is EPEVTQTPSHQVTQMGQEVILRCVPISNHLYFYWYRQILGQKVEFLVSFYNNEISEKSEIFDDQFSVERPDGSNFTLKIRSTKLEDSAMYFCASSGDSSEAFFGQGTRLTVV.

The V and J genes are TRBV5-1 and TRBJ1-1, with 7 nucleotides matching TRBD1. The V gene's germline CDR1 is SGHRS and CDR2 YFSETQ. The trim removed 7 bases at V and 4 bases at J, leaving 4 bases unmatched. The CDR3 runs 12 residues. CDR3: CASATGSTEAFF. Here the CDR3 DNA reads TGCGCCAGCGCGACAGGGAGCACTGAAGCTTTCTTT.

This clone was recorded a few times. The chain employs TRBV5-1 and TRBJ2-1, with a possible D match to TRBD1 (6 bases). The V end was cut by 0 bases, the J end by 8 bases, with 6 bases between. CDR3 length: 12 residues. Looked up from germline, CDR1 is SGHRS and CDR2 is YFSETQ. For the CDR3, the DNA is TGCGCCAGCAGCTTGGAGGGGGATGAGCAGTTCTTC. It encodes CASSLEGDEQFF.

This clone was picked up a small number of times. V gene TRBV5-1 combines with J gene TRBJ2-1; 8 bases line up with TRBD2. The CDR3 length is 14 residues. Losses at the gene ends were 6 bases for V and 4 bases for J; bases not matched to a gene: 6. Looked up from germline, CDR1 is SGHRS and CDR2 is YFSETQ. The DNA of the CDR3 is TGCGCCAGCAAAGTGGCGGGGGGATACAATGAGCAGTTCTTC. It yields the protein CASKVAGGYNEQFF.

The V and J genes are TRBV4-1 and TRBJ2-1, with 8 nucleotides matching TRBD2. J gave up 8 bases and V 3 bases, and 15 bases lay outside the gene matches. In germline, CDR1 is MGHRA, CDR2 YSYEKL. The CDR3 length is 17 residues. CDR3 in DNA: TGCGCCAGCAGCCAGGAAGAACCGGGGGGGCCCGGCGATGAGCAGTTCTTC. Translated: CASSQEEPGGPGDEQFF.

This clone was seen once. CDR3 nucleotides: TGCGCCAACACAGGAAGGGAGGACTACGAGCAGTACTTC. Translating it yields CANTGREDYEQYF. The chain combines TRBV5-1 with TRBJ2-7; a weak D match, TRBD2 (6 bases). This CDR3 spans 13 amino acids. V dropped 9 bases and J dropped 3 bases, with 16 bases sitting between them. Germline CDR1 SGHRS, CDR2 YFSETQ.

V and J are TRBV4-1 and TRBJ2-4; perhaps TRBD2 as D (5 bases). V was cut by 4 bases and J by 0 bases, with 13 bases left in between. Per germline, CDR1 MGHRA and CDR2 YSYEKL. This CDR3 has 16 amino acids. The CDR3 region has the DNA TGCGCCAGCAGCCGAGGACTGGTCTTAGCCAAAAACATTCAGTACTTC. Protein product: CASSRGLVLAKNIQYF.

This rearrangement joins TRBV4-1 to TRBJ2-5; TRBD2 matches 11 bases. The CDR3 totals 17 residues. Germline V CDR1 and CDR2: MGHRA, YSYEKL. V gave up 1 base and J gave up 3 bases; unmatched junction bases: 7. This CDR3 reads CASSQGGLAGGKETQYF. The DNA of the CDR3 is TGCGCCAGCAGCCAAGGTGGGCTAGCGGGGGGCAAAGAGACCCAGTACTTC.

This chain connects TRBV19 to TRBJ2-7, with 9 bases that match TRBD1. V lost 3 bases and J lost 2; bases outside the gene matches: 2. Germline CDR1 reads LNHDA; CDR2 reads SQIVND (reference sequence). This CDR3 is built from 14 residues. The CDR3 bases are TGTGCCAGTAGTATCGGGACAGGGCCCTACGAGCAGTACTTC. Translating it yields CASSIGTGPYEQYF.